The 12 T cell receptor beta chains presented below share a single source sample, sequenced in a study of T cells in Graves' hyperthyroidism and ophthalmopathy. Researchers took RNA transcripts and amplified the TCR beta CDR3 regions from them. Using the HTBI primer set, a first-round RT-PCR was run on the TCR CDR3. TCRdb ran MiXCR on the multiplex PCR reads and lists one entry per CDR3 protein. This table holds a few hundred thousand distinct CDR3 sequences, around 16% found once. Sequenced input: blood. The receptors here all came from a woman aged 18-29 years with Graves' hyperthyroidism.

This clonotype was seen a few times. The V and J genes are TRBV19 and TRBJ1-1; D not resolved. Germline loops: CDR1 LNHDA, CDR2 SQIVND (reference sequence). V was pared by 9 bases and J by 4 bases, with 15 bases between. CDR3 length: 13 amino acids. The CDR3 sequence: CASLEGYGTEAFF. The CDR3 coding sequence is TGTGCCAGCCTCGAGGGTTACGGCACTGAAGCTTTCTTT.

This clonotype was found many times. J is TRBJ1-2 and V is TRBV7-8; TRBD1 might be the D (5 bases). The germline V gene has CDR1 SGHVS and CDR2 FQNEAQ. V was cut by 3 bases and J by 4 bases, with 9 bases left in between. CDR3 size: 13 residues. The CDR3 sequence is CASSFEGSYGYTF. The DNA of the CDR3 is TGTGCCAGCAGCTTCGAGGGGTCCTATGGCTACACCTTC.

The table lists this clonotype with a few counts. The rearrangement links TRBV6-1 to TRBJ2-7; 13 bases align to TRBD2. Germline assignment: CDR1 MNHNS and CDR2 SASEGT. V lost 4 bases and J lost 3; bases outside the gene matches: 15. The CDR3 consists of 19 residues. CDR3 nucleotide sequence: TGTGCCAGCAGTGGCAGACTAGCGGGAGGATTAGGTGGAATCTACGAGCAGTACTTC. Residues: CASSGRLAGGLGGIYEQYF.

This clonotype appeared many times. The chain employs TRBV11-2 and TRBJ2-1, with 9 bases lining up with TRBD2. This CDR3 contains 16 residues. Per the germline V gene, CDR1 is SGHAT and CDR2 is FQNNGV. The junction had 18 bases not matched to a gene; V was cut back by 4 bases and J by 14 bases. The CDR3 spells CASSSPREGAGGPKFF. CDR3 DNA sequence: TGTGCCAGCAGCTCCCCTAGGGAGGGCGCGGGGGGGCCCAAGTTCTTC.

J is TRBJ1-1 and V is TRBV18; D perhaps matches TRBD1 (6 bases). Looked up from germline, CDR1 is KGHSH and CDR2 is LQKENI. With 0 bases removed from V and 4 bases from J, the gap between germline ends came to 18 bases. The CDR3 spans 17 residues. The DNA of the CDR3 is TGTGCCAGCTCACCACCGGGACAAACTGGAGGGAGCACTGAAGCTTTCTTT. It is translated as CASSPPGQTGGSTEAFF. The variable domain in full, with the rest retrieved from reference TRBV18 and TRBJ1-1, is NAGVMQNPRHLVRRRGQEARLRCSPMKGHSHVYWYRQLPEEGLKFMVYLQKENIIDESGMPKERFSAEFPKEGPSILRIQQVVRGDSAAYFCASSPPGQTGGSTEAFFGQGTRLTVV.

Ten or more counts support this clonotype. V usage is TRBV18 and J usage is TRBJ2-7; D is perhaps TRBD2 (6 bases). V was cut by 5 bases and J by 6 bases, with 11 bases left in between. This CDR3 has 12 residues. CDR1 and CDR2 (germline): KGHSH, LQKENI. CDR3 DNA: TGTGCCAGCTCAGCTCGGGGGACCGAGCAGTACTTC. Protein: CASSARGTEQYF.

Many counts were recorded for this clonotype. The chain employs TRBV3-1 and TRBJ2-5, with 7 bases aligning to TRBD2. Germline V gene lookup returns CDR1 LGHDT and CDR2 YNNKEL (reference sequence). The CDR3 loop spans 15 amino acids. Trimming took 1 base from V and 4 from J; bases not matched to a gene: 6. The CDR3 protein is CASSQAREVAETQYF. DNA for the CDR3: TGTGCCAGCAGCCAAGCTCGGGAGGTAGCAGAGACCCAGTACTTC.

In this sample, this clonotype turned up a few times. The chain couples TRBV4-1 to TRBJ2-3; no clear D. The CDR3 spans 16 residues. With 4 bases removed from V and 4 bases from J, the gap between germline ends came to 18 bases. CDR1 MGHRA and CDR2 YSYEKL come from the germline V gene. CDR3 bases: TGCGCCAGCAGCCCGCGCCGACTCTCGCCCCCAGATACGCAGTATTTT. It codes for CASSPRRLSPPDTQYF.

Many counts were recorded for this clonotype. For the CDR3, the DNA is TGCAGTGCTAGAGACGGTGGGGCATCTTACCAAGAGACCCAGTACTTC. Translated: CSARDGGASYQETQYF. The V call is TRBV20-1, the J call TRBJ2-5; perhaps TRBD1 as D (5 bases). Trimming removed 0 bases from V and 0 bases from J, with 14 bases in between. Germline CDR1 reads DFQATT; CDR2 reads SNEGSKA (reference sequence). This CDR3 comprises 16 residues.

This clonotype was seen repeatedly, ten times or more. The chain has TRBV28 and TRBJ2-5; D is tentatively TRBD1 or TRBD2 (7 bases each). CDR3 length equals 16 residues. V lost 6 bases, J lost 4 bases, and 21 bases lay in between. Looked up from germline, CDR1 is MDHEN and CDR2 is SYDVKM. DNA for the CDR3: TGTGCCAGCAGCCCCCCAGGGAGGGGGCCGGTAGAGACCCAGTACTTC. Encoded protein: CASSPPGRGPVETQYF.

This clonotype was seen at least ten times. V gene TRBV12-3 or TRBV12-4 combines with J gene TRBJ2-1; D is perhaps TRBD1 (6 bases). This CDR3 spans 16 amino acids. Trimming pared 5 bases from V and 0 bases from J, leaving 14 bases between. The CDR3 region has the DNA TGTGCCAGCAGTCCCCATGCAGGGGTCTCCTACAATGAGCAGTTCTTC. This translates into CASSPHAGVSYNEQFF.

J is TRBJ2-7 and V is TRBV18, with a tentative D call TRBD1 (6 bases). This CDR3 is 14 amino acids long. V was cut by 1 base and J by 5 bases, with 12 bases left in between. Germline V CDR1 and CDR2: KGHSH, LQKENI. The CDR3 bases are TGTGCCAGCTCACCACTTTACAGGGACCACGAGCAGTACTTC. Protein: CASSPLYRDHEQYF.